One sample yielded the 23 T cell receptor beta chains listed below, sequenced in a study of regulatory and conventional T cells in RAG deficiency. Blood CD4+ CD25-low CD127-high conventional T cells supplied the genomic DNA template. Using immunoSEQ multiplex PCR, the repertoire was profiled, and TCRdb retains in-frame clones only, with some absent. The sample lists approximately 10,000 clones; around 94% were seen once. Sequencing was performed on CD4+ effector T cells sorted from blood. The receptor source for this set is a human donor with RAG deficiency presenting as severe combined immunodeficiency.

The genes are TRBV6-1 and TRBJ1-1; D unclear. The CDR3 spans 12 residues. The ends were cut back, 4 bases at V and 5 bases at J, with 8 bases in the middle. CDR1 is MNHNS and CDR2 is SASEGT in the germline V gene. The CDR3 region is CASSVGWTEAFF. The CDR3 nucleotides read TGTGCCAGCAGTGTAGGGTGGACTGAAGCTTTCTTT.

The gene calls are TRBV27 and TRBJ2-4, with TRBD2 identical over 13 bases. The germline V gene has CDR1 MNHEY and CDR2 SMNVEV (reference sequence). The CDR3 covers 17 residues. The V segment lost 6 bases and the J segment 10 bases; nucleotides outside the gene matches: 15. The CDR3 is CASRRSGLAGVGQIQYF. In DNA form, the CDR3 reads TGTGCCAGCAGGCGATCAGGACTAGCGGGAGTTGGGCAGATTCAGTACTTC.

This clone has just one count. This CDR3 is CASSFQGRSDTQYF. CDR3 sequence (DNA): TGTGCCAGCAGTTTCCAAGGACGTTCAGATACGCAGTATTTT. The V call is TRBV28, the J call TRBJ2-3, with no clear D. The CDR3 has 14 amino acids. Trimming stripped 3 bases from V and 4 bases from J, with 11 bases between. Germline V lookup: CDR1 MDHEN, CDR2 SYDVKM.

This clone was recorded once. In DNA, the CDR3 is TGTGCCAGCAGTTTTCGACAGGGACACGAGCAGTACTTC. Protein product: CASSFRQGHEQYF. V and J are TRBV27 and TRBJ2-7; TRBD1 agrees at 7 bases. CDR3 length: 13 amino acids. From germline, CDR1 is MNHEY and CDR2 SMNVEV (reference sequence). The trim removed 3 bases at V and 5 bases at J, leaving 4 bases unmatched.

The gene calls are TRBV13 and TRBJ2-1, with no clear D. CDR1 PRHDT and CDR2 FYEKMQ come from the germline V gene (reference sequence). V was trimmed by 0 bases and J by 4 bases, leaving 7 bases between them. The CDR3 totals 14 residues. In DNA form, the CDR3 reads TGTGCCAGCAGCTTAGGGTCCATGTACAATGAGCAGTTCTTC. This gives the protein CASSLGSMYNEQFF.

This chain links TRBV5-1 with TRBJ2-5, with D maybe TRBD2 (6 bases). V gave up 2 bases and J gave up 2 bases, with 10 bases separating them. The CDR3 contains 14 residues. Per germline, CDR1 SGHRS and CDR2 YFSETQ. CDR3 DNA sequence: TGCGCCAGCAGCTTTACGGGGGTTCAAGAGACCCAGTACTTC. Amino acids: CASSFTGVQETQYF.

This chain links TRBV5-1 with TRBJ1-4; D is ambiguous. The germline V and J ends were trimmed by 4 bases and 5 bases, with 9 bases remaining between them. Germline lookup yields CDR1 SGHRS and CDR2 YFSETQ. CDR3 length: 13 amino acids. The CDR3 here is CASSTDLNEKLFF. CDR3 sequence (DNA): TGCGCCAGCAGCACCGACCTGAATGAAAAACTGTTTTTT. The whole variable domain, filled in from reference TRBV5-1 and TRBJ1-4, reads KAGVTQTPRYLIKTRGQQVTLSCSPISGHRSVSWYQQTPGQGLQFLFEYFSETQRNKGNFPGRFSGRQFSNSRSEMNVSTLELGDSALYLCASSTDLNEKLFFGSGTQLSVL.

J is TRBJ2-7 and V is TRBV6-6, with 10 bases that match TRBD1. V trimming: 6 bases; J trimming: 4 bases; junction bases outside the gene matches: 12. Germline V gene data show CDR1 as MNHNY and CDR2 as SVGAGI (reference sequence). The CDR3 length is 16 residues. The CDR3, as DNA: TGTGCCAGCAGACAGGGGACAGGGGAGGTACAGTACGAGCAGTACTTC. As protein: CASRQGTGEVQYEQYF.

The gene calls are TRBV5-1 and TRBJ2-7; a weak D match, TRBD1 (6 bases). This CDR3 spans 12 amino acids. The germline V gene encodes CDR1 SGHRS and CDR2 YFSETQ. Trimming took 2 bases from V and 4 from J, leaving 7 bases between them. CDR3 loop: CASSFGQYEQYF. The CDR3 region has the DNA TGCGCCAGCAGCTTTGGACAGTACGAGCAGTACTTC.

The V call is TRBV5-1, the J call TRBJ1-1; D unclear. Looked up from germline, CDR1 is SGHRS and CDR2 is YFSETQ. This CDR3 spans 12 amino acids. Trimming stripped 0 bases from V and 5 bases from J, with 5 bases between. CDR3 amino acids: CASSLVGTEAFF. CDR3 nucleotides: TGCGCCAGCAGCTTGGTGGGGACTGAAGCTTTCTTT.

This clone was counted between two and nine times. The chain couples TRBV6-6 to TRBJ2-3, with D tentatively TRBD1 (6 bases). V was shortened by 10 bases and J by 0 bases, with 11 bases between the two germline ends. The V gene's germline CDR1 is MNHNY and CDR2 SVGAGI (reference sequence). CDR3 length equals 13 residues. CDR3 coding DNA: TGTGCCACCGGACAGTCTAGCACAGATACGCAGTATTTT. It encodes CATGQSSTDTQYF.

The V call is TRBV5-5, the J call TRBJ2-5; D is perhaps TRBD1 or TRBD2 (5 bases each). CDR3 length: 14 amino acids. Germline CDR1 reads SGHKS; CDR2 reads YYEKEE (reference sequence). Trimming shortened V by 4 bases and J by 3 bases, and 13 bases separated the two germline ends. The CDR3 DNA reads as TGTGCCAGCAGCCCAGGGACCGCAAAAGAGACCCAGTACTTC. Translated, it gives CASSPGTAKETQYF.

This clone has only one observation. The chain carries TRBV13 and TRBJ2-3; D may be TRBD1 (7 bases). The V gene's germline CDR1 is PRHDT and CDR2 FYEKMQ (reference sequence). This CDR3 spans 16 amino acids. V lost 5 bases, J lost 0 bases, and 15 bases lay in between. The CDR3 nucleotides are TGTGCCAGCAGCCCCCAGGGGGGCCCTAGCACAGATACGCAGTATTTT. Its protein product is CASSPQGGPSTDTQYF.

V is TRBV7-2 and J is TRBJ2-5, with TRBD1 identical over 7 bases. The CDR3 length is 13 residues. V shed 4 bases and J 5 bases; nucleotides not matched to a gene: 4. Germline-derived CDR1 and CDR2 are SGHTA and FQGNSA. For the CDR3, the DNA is TGTGCCAGCAGCTGGGACAGACCGGAGACCCAGTACTTC. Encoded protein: CASSWDRPETQYF.

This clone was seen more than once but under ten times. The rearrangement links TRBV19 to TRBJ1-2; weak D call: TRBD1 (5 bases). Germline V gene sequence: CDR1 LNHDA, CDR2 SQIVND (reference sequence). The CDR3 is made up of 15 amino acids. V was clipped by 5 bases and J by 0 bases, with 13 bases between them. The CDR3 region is CASSLRGPANYGYTF. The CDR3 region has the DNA TGTGCCAGTAGTCTGAGGGGCCCTGCTAACTATGGCTACACCTTC.

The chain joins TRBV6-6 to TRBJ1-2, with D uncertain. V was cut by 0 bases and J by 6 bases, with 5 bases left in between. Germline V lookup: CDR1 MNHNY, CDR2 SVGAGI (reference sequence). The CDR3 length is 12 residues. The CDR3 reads CASSYSRDGYTF. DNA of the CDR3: TGTGCCAGCAGTTACTCGCGGGATGGCTACACCTTC.

The CDR3 protein is CSVSGADTQYF. The CDR3 DNA is TGCAGTGTCAGCGGCGCAGATACGCAGTATTTT. The chain combines TRBV20-1 with TRBJ2-3; D perhaps matches TRBD2 (5 bases). V was clipped by 7 bases and J by 4 bases, with 9 bases between them. Germline-derived CDR1 and CDR2 are DFQATT and SNEGSKA (reference sequence). The CDR3 is 11 residues long.

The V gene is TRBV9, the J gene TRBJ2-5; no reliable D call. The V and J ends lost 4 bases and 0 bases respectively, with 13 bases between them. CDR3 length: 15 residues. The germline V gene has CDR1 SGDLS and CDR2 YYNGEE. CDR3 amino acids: CASSSEMEYQETQYF. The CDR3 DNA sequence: TGTGCCAGCAGCTCAGAGATGGAATACCAAGAGACCCAGTACTTC.

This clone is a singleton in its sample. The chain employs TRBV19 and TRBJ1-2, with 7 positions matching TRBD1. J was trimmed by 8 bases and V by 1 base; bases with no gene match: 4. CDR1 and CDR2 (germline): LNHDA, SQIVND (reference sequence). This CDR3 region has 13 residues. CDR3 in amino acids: CASSIAGGNGYTF. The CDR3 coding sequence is TGTGCCAGTAGTATAGCAGGGGGTAACGGCTACACCTTC.

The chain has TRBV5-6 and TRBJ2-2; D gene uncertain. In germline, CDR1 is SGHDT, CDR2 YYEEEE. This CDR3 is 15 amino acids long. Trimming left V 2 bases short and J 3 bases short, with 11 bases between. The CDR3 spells CASSFRQIYTGELFF. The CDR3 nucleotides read TGTGCCAGCAGCTTCCGCCAGATCTACACCGGGGAGCTGTTTTTT.

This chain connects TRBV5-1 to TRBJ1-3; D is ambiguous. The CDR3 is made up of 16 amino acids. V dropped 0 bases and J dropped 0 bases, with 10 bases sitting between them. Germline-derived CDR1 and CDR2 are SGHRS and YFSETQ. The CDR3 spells CASSLVSRTSGNTIYF. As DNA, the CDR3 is TGCGCCAGCAGCTTGGTGTCCAGGACCTCTGGAAACACCATATATTTT.

The CDR3 DNA follows: TGTGCCAGTAGTATCCGGACCGTCATCTATGGCTACACCTTC. It yields the protein CASSIRTVIYGYTF. The V call is TRBV19, the J call TRBJ1-2, with D hard to call. CDR1 and CDR2 from the germline V gene are LNHDA and SQIVND (reference sequence). The V gene lost 3 bases and the J gene lost 4 bases, with 12 bases spanning the gap. The CDR3 has 14 amino acids.

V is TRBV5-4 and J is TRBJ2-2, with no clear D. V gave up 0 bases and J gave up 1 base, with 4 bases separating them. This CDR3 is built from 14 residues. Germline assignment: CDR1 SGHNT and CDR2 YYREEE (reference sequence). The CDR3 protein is CASSLGRNTGELFF. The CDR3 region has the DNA TGTGCCAGCAGCTTGGGCAGGAACACCGGGGAGCTGTTTTTT.